This TCR beta chain stems from a study of blood T cells in healthy people across ages. With a J-beta primer mix and a sample-barcoded 5' primer, a second PCR ran about 7 to 12 cycles. Each cDNA was tagged by a template-switch adaptor containing 12 random nucleotides. TCRdb reprocessed the 5' RACE reads with MiXCR, giving one entry per CDR3 protein. The profile shows about a million distinct CDR3 sequences, more than 30% of them singletons. CDR1 is SGDLS and CDR2 is YYNGEE in the germline V gene. The CDR3 is 15 amino acids. Trimming removed 2 bases at V and 4 bases at J, with 12 bases between. This clonotype was found a few times. Its target is not known. Findings and caveats of the study: Total diversity from one million sequenced T cells was likely underestimated.

Isolation of PBMCs gave at least 6 million cells per sample. Total RNA, at least 5 micrograms per sample, came from PBMCs. V gene TRBV9 combines with J gene TRBJ1-4; D may be TRBD1 (5 bases). The TCR comes from a man in his late teens or twenties in good health. Sequencing was performed on blood. In nucleotides, the CDR3 is TGTGCCAGCAGCGTCGAAAGGGGAAGTAATGAAAAACTGTTTTTT. Translating gives CASSVERGSNEKLFF. Full variable domain (missing parts from reference TRBV9 and TRBJ1-4): DSGVTQTPKHLITATGQRVTLRCSPRSGDLSVYWYQQSLDQGLQFLIQYYNGEERAKGNILERFSAQQFPDLHSELNLSSLELGDSALYFCASSVERGSNEKLFFGSGTQLSVL.